The rows below give T cell receptor beta chains drawn from one sample of a study of response to subunit inactivated influenza vaccine. A single record per CDR3 protein comes from TCRdb applying MiXCR to the RT-PCR reads. Found here are hundreds of thousands of distinct CDR3 sequences, about 18% of them singletons; the top ten hold 11%. This specimen consisted of PBMCs from blood, obtained around 5 days after vaccination. These receptors were obtained from a middle-aged man who received an inactivated influenza vaccine. Both conserved end residues are part of each CDR3. A D gene is named only where the DNA matches it firmly. Rows may omit the clone size; those that give it use once, few, many or a size class.

clone_size	d_call	j_call	v_call	cdr3_aa
NA	NA	TRBJ1-4	TRBV7-8	CASSGRVGEKLFF
NA	TRBD2	TRBJ2-7	TRBV7-2	CASSSASGSGEQYF
NA	TRBD1	TRBJ2-5	TRBV4-3	CASSRIPGGQETQYF
NA	NA	TRBJ2-5	TRBV6-5	CASSYGNAAGSETQYF
NA	TRBD1	TRBJ2-7	TRBV6-2/TRBV6-3	CASSRGQLTNEQYF
NA	NA	TRBJ1-1	TRBV2	CASSDQGSQNTEASF
few	NA	TRBJ2-5	TRBV12-3/TRBV12-4	CASSPRRTGQGETQYF
NA	TRBD2	TRBJ2-3	TRBV3-1	CASSQKGLAVTDTQYF
NA	NA	TRBJ2-7	TRBV20-1	CSASRGGDSSFFAFDYEQYF
many	TRBD1	TRBJ2-5	TRBV29-1	CSVGQGAMETQYF
NA	TRBD1	TRBJ2-1	TRBV7-2	CASSSDRGNIYNEQFF
NA	TRBD2	TRBJ2-3	TRBV24-1	CATRASGATDTQYF
NA	TRBD2	TRBJ2-7	TRBV20-1	CSASRTSGVEQYF
NA	TRBD1	TRBJ1-2	TRBV12-3/TRBV12-4	CASSFFDRGYGYTF
NA	TRBD1	TRBJ1-1	TRBV2	CASSRHRGQNTEAFF
NA	NA	TRBJ2-1	TRBV6-2/TRBV6-3	CASSYSGRGTTYNEQFF
NA	NA	TRBJ1-1	TRBV7-2	CASSLARGLGTEAFF
NA	NA	TRBJ2-6	TRBV29-1	CSVEAGGFSGANVLTF
NA	TRBD2	TRBJ2-2	TRBV6-5	CASSDSSGGNTGELFF
few	TRBD1	TRBJ2-7	TRBV6-2/TRBV6-3	CASRPDRGHAYEQYF
many	TRBD2	TRBJ2-3	TRBV20-1	CSAHAAREGHTDTQYF
many	NA	TRBJ2-1	TRBV7-8	CASSLGDGGGPGNEQFF
NA	TRBD1	TRBJ2-7	TRBV10-3	CSISETGVEQYF
many	TRBD2	TRBJ2-1	TRBV9	CASSVAGGREGGEQFF
NA	TRBD2	TRBJ2-1	TRBV20-1	CSARDLGTSGSSSYNEQFF
NA	NA	TRBJ2-1	TRBV28	CAGGDVGGHEQFF
NA	NA	TRBJ1-1	TRBV29-1	CSGAAGDLAFF
NA	NA	TRBJ2-5	TRBV5-1	CASSLDGRPGAVETQYF
many	NA	TRBJ2-5	TRBV20-1	CSARDLGDPKETQYF
NA	NA	TRBJ1-2	TRBV30	CAWSPLSRGYTF
few	TRBD1	TRBJ2-7	TRBV11-1	CASSLVGGQGARIYEQYF
many	NA	TRBJ2-7	TRBV12-3/TRBV12-4	CASSLGQYEQYF
few	NA	TRBJ1-5	TRBV7-9	CASSTLSQPQHF
few	TRBD1	TRBJ1-2	TRBV29-1	CSVAAGGGMVDVYTF
NA	NA	TRBJ2-2	TRBV20-1	CSATGTVNTGELFF
NA	NA	TRBJ2-1	TRBV10-3	CAISVWENEQFF
NA	TRBD1	TRBJ2-5	TRBV7-2	CASSLVSGQGDETQYF
NA	TRBD2	TRBJ2-3	TRBV4-3	CASSQGSLAGGTDTQYF
few	NA	TRBJ2-7	TRBV28	CASSFFPGTTGYEQYF
NA	NA	TRBJ2-7	TRBV6-1	CASIFKLGVYEQYF
NA	TRBD1	TRBJ2-7	TRBV19	CASSTPGQVEQYF
NA	TRBD2	TRBJ2-1	TRBV28	CASGKAGGTGNEQFF
few	NA	TRBJ1-2	TRBV4-2	CASSQDWNYRVLGYGYTF
NA	NA	TRBJ2-5	TRBV28	CASSGTLAGETQYF
NA	TRBD1	TRBJ2-3	TRBV5-4	CASSTGTGLDTQYF
NA	NA	TRBJ2-1	TRBV6-4	CASSSRGTASYNEQFF
NA	NA	TRBJ2-7	TRBV10-3	CAISEDRTYEQYF
NA	NA	TRBJ2-5	TRBV7-9	CASSAIQGTETQYF